This entry lists 2 T cell receptor beta chains sequenced from one sample in a study of memory CD4+ T cells and cytomegalovirus serostatus. Single viable CD3+CD4+CD8-CD45RO+ cells were sorted as the memory CD4+ T cells. Sequencing used immunoSEQ multiplex PCR; TCRdb keeps in-frame clones, though not all of them. The table has about 61,000 clones, around 83% seen once. Material for sequencing was memory CD4+ T cells from blood. The receptors stem from an adult in good health and CMV-seronegative.

On this clone itself: This CDR3 is also generated by other DNA sequences in the sample. This chain uses TRBV5-1 with TRBJ2-1; 11 bases map to TRBD1. V lost 3 bases to trimming and J lost 4 bases; unmatched junction nucleotides: 6. Germline CDR1 is SGHRS and CDR2 is YFSETQ. The CDR3 spans 16 residues. The CDR3 sequence: CASSSGTGGPYNEQFF. In DNA, the CDR3 is TGCGCCAGCAGCTCCGGGACAGGGGGACCTTACAATGAGCAGTTCTTC.

The V call is TRBV18, the J call TRBJ1-5; maybe TRBD1 (6 bases). Trimming stripped 3 bases from V and 3 bases from J, with 15 bases between. CDR1 is KGHSH, CDR2 LQKENI, per germline. The CDR3 covers 16 residues. The CDR3 bases are TGTGCCAGCTCACCGGATGGGGGGCTCCTCAATCAGCCCCAGCATTTT. It encodes CASSPDGGLLNQPQHF.